What follows are 24 T cell receptor beta chains derived from one specimen sequenced in a study of OX40 agonist ivuxolimab in advanced cancers. Using immunoSEQ multiplex PCR, the repertoire was profiled, and TCRdb retains in-frame clones only, with some absent. The table shows tens of thousands of clones, with approximately 85% occurring only once. The sequencing used CD4+ or CD8+ T cells sorted from blood, collected in a trial of the OX40 agonist ivuxolimab. The receptors originated from an adult with an advanced solid tumor such as melanoma, head and neck, liver or kidney cancer.

The chain combines TRBV16 with TRBJ1-2; no clear D gene. The length of the CDR3 is 11 residues. From germline, CDR1 is KGHSY and CDR2 FQNENV. The V and J ends lost 1 base and 7 bases respectively, with 4 bases between them. The CDR3 region has the DNA TGTGCCAGCAGCCAATTCTCTGGCTACACCTTC. Protein: CASSQFSGYTF.

This clone appeared a few times. The V call is TRBV4-3, the J call TRBJ1-5, with D possibly matching TRBD1 (5 bases). CDR3 length: 15 amino acids. Germline loops: CDR1 LGHNA, CDR2 YSLEER. With 0 bases removed from V and 6 bases from J, the gap between germline ends came to 12 bases. CDR3 in amino acids: CASSQDHQGGQPQHF. CDR3 sequence (DNA): TGCGCCAGCAGCCAAGATCACCAGGGAGGTCAGCCCCAGCATTTT.

The chain recombines TRBV9 with TRBJ2-5; TRBD2 is a possible D gene (6 bases). Trimming stripped 0 bases from V and 1 base from J, with 10 bases between. This CDR3 has 15 residues. Looked up from germline, CDR1 is SGDLS and CDR2 is YYNGEE. For the CDR3, the DNA is TGTGCCAGCAGCGTAGTGGCGGGGCCCCAAGAGACCCAGTACTTC. It is translated as CASSVVAGPQETQYF.

The V and J genes are TRBV4-2 and TRBJ1-6, with TRBD1 as a possible D gene (5 bases). V shed 0 bases and J shed 13 bases, with 10 bases lying between them. Germline V CDR1 and CDR2: LGHNA, YNFKEQ. This CDR3 region has 13 residues. The chain's CDR3 is CASSQDHGAPLHF. In nucleotides, the CDR3 is TGTGCCAGCAGCCAAGATCACGGGGCGCCCCTCCACTTT.

The chain uses TRBV6-5 and TRBJ2-7, with 9 bases matching TRBD1. The germline V gene encodes CDR1 MNHEY and CDR2 SVGAGI. The junction had 12 bases not matched to a gene; V was cut back by 10 bases and J by 5 bases. The CDR3 covers 14 residues. CDR3 loop: CATSDGTGNDEQYF. CDR3 DNA: TGTGCCACCTCCGACGGGACAGGGAACGACGAGCAGTACTTC.

The chain recombines TRBV29-1 with TRBJ1-1; D is possibly TRBD1 (5 bases). V was trimmed by 5 bases and J by 3 bases, leaving 13 bases between them. The CDR3 sequence is 13 residues long. Germline V lookup: CDR1 SQVTM, CDR2 ANQGSEA. The DNA of the CDR3 is TGCAGCGTTCGGGACGGGCGGGACACTGAAGCTTTCTTT. Protein sequence: CSVRDGRDTEAFF.

The chain links TRBV5-4 to TRBJ1-2, with D unclear. V shed 4 bases and J shed 8 bases, with 21 bases lying between them. The CDR3 consists of 15 residues. Germline CDR1 reads SGHNT; CDR2 reads YYREEE (reference sequence). CDR3 protein: CASSRIDESVNGYTF. CDR3 nucleotide sequence: TGTGCCAGCAGCCGGATTGACGAATCCGTTAACGGCTACACCTTC.

The chain is built from TRBV2 and TRBJ2-3, with TRBD2 identical over 10 bases. CDR1 SNHLY and CDR2 FYNNEI come from the germline V gene. This CDR3 contains 16 residues. V shed 7 bases, J shed 4 bases, and the junction held 11 bases outside the gene matches. DNA of the CDR3: TGTGCCAGCAAAACGCCGGGACTAGCGCAAGCAGATACGCAGTATTTT. Residues: CASKTPGLAQADTQYF.

The rearrangement joins TRBV7-8 to TRBJ1-1, with D hard to call. From germline, CDR1 is SGHVS and CDR2 FQNEAQ. The germline V and J ends were trimmed by 5 bases and 0 bases, with 13 bases remaining between them. The CDR3 has 15 amino acids. CDR3 sequence reads: CASSPTGRLNTEAFF. CDR3 DNA: TGTGCCAGCAGCCCAACGGGCAGGCTGAACACTGAAGCTTTCTTT.

This rearrangement joins TRBV5-1 to TRBJ2-3, with D perhaps TRBD2 (6 bases). The V gene lost 4 bases and the J gene lost 1 base, with 13 bases spanning the gap. The length of the CDR3 is 15 residues. The germline V gene has CDR1 SGHRS and CDR2 YFSETQ. CDR3 DNA: TGCGCCAGCAGCCGAGTAGCGGAACGCACAGATACGCAGTATTTT. This sequence encodes CASSRVAERTDTQYF.

This chain joins TRBV5-4 and TRBJ1-1; D is uncertain. Germline-derived CDR1 and CDR2 are SGHNT and YYREEE (reference sequence). V was shortened by 3 bases and J by 0 bases, with 12 bases between the two germline ends. The CDR3 extends over 15 amino acids. The DNA for the CDR3 is TGTGCCAGCAGCTCCCGGTGGGGAATGAACACTGAAGCTTTCTTT. This translates into CASSSRWGMNTEAFF.

This rearrangement joins TRBV5-1 to TRBJ1-2, with TRBD1 identical over 11 bases. CDR1 is SGHRS, CDR2 YFSETQ, per germline. V lost 5 bases to trimming and J lost 8 bases; unmatched junction nucleotides: 8. This CDR3 region has 14 residues. The DNA of the CDR3 is TGCGCCAGCAGAAACGGACAGGGGGCGCCCGGCTACACCTTC. Residues: CASRNGQGAPGYTF.

This sequence joins TRBV27 and TRBJ2-2, with 7 bases aligning to TRBD1. Germline trimming cut 5 bases from V and 5 bases from J; bases unmatched to any gene: 11. Per the germline V gene, CDR1 is MNHEY and CDR2 is SMNVEV (reference sequence). This CDR3 contains 16 residues. The CDR3 is CASSKRPGQHTGELFF. The CDR3 nucleotides are TGTGCCAGCAGTAAAAGACCGGGACAGCATACCGGGGAGCTGTTTTTT.

This clone was recorded once. J is TRBJ1-2 and V is TRBV5-4; possibly TRBD1 for D (5 bases). The CDR3 has 15 residues. Germline lookup yields CDR1 SGHNT and CDR2 YYREEE (reference sequence). Trimming removed 3 bases from V and 6 bases from J, with 18 bases in between. The CDR3 DNA reads TGTGCCAGCAGCTATGAGGGGAACAGTGCTGATGGCTACACCTTC. Encoded protein: CASSYEGNSADGYTF.

The rearrangement joins TRBV28 to TRBJ1-5, with D tentatively TRBD1 (5 bases). The CDR3 covers 13 residues. The germline V and J ends were trimmed by 8 bases and 4 bases, with 12 bases remaining between them. Germline V lookup: CDR1 MDHEN, CDR2 SYDVKM. The CDR3 region is CASQEGFNQPQHF. CDR3 DNA sequence: TGTGCCAGCCAGGAGGGGTTTAATCAGCCCCAGCATTTT.

The chain couples TRBV29-1 to TRBJ2-7, with D possibly being TRBD2 (5 bases). The CDR3 spans 13 residues. V was cut by 3 bases and J by 6 bases, with 15 bases left in between. Per the germline V gene, CDR1 is SQVTM and CDR2 is ANQGSEA. In DNA form, the CDR3 reads TGCAGCGTTGAGGCGGGTTTGGGCTCCGAGCAGTACTTC. Protein sequence: CSVEAGLGSEQYF.

This chain uses TRBV28 with TRBJ2-5, with 10 bases that match TRBD2. The J call may be wrong; the DNA end is better matched by TRBJ2-7. Germline-derived CDR1 and CDR2 are MDHEN and SYDVKM. CDR3 length equals 15 residues. CDR3 in amino acids: CASSLGLAERYEQYF. DNA of the CDR3: TGTGCCAGCAGCCTCGGACTAGCGGAGAGATACGAGCAGTACTTC.

The chain links TRBV5-1 to TRBJ2-7; D may correspond to TRBD1 or TRBD2 (5 bases each). V was cut by 4 bases and J by 2 bases, with 10 bases left in between. The CDR3 has 13 residues. CDR1 is SGHRS, CDR2 YFSETQ, per germline. DNA of the CDR3: TGCGCCAGCAGCGAGGGGTCCACCTACGAGCAGTACTTC. It codes for CASSEGSTYEQYF.

The chain has TRBV18 and TRBJ1-1; a possible D gene is TRBD1 (5 bases). The CDR3 length is 13 residues. The V and J ends lost 4 bases and 3 bases respectively, with 9 bases between them. Germline loops: CDR1 KGHSH, CDR2 LQKENI. The CDR3 DNA is TGTGCCAGCTCACGGGGGGGGGACACTGAAGCTTTCTTT. Its translation is CASSRGGDTEAFF.

The chain joins TRBV7-9 to TRBJ2-5; TRBD1 is a possible D gene (5 bases). Germline V gene lookup returns CDR1 SEHNR and CDR2 FQNEAQ (reference sequence). The CDR3 sequence is 14 residues long. The ends were cut back, 2 bases at V and 3 bases at J, with 10 bases in the middle. CDR3 nucleotides: TGTGCCAGCAGCTTACAAGGGGTCGAAGAGACCCAGTACTTC. As protein: CASSLQGVEETQYF.

The V call is TRBV2, the J call TRBJ2-1; D possibly matches TRBD1 or TRBD2 (7 bases each). The ends were cut back, 10 bases at V and 4 bases at J, with 17 bases in the middle. CDR1 and CDR2 (germline): SNHLY, FYNNEI. The CDR3 has 14 amino acids. The CDR3 nucleotides read TGTGCCACCAGGGGGGGGGCCGTTTACAATGAGCAGTTCTTC. It translates to CATRGGAVYNEQFF.

This clone was counted a single time. V and J are TRBV5-1 and TRBJ2-1; D is perhaps TRBD1 or TRBD2 (5 bases each). Germline V gene sequence: CDR1 SGHRS, CDR2 YFSETQ. The CDR3 has 14 residues. Deletions cut 6 bases from V and 9 bases from J, with 19 bases between. This CDR3 is CASTWGSVEGEQFF. As DNA, the CDR3 is TGCGCCAGCACCTGGGGCAGTGTTGAGGGTGAGCAGTTCTTC.

The rearrangement uses TRBV19 and TRBJ1-1; no definite D call. Trimming stripped 5 bases from V and 0 bases from J, with 7 bases between. The CDR3 runs to 13 residues. The germline CDR1 and CDR2 sequences are LNHDA and SQIVND (reference sequence). Here the CDR3 DNA reads TGTGCCAGTAGTTTAACAGTGAACACTGAAGCTTTCTTT. This codes for CASSLTVNTEAFF. The whole variable domain, filled in from reference TRBV19 and TRBJ1-1, reads DGGITQSPKYLFRKEGQNVTLSCEQNLNHDAMYWYRQDPGQGLRLIYYSQIVNDFQKGDIAEGYSVSREKKESFPLTVTSAQKNPTAFYLCASSLTVNTEAFFGQGTRLTVV.

The gene calls are TRBV5-1 and TRBJ2-2, with D maybe TRBD1 (6 bases). This CDR3 comprises 15 residues. V shed 3 bases and J shed 0 bases, with 9 bases lying between them. CDR1 is SGHRS and CDR2 is YFSETQ in the germline V gene. The CDR3 loop is CASSSGTSNTGELFF. In nucleotides, the CDR3 is TGCGCCAGCAGCTCCGGGACATCGAACACCGGGGAGCTGTTTTTT.